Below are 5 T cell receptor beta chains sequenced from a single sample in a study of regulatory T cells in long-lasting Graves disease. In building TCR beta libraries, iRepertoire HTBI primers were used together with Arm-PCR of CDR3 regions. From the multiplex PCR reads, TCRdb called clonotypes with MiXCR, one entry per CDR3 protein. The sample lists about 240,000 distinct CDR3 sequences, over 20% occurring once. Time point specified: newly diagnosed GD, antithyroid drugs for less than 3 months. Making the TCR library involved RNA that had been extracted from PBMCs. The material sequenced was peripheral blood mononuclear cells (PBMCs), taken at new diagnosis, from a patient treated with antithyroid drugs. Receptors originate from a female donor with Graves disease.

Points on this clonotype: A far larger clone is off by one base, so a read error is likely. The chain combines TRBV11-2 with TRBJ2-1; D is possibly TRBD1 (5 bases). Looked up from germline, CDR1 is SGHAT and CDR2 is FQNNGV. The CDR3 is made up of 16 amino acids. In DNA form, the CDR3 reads TGTGCCAGCAGCCTCCCAGGGATGACTCGGACGAATGGGCAGTTCTTC. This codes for CASSLPGMTRTNGQFF. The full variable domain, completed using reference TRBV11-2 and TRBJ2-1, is EAGVAQSPRYKIIEKRQSVAFWCNPISGHATLYWYQQILGQGPKLLIQFQNNGVVDDSQLPKDRFSAERLKGVDSTLKIQPAKLEDSAVYLCASSLPGMTRTNGQFFGPGTRLTVL.

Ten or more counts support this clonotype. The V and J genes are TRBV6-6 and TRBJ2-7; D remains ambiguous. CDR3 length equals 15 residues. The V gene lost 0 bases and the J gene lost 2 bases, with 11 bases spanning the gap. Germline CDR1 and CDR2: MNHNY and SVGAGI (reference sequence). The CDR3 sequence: CASSYSRTGAYEQYF. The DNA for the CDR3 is TGTGCCAGCAGTTACTCGAGAACCGGCGCCTACGAGCAGTACTTC.

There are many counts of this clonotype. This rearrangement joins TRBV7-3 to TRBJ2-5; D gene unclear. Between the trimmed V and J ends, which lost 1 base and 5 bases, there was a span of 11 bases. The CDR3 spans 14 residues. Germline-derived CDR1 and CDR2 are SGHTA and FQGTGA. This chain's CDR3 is CASSLRRLRETQYF. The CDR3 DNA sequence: TGTGCCAGCAGCTTAAGAAGGCTAAGGGAGACCCAGTACTTC.

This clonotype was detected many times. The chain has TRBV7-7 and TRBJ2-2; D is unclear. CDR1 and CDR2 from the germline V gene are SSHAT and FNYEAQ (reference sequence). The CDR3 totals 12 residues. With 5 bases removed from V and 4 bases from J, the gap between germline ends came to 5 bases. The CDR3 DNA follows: TGTGCCAGCAGCACTCCCACCGGGGAGCTGTTTTTT. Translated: CASSTPTGELFF.

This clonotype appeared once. The CDR3 bases are TGTGCCAGCAGTGACGGACTAGGGGATGAAAAACTGTTTTTT. Encoded protein: CASSDGLGDEKLFF. The gene calls are TRBV2 and TRBJ1-4, with D perhaps matching TRBD1 (5 bases). CDR3 size: 14 residues. V lost 3 bases, J lost 6 bases, and 11 bases lay in between. Germline assignment: CDR1 SNHLY and CDR2 FYNNEI.